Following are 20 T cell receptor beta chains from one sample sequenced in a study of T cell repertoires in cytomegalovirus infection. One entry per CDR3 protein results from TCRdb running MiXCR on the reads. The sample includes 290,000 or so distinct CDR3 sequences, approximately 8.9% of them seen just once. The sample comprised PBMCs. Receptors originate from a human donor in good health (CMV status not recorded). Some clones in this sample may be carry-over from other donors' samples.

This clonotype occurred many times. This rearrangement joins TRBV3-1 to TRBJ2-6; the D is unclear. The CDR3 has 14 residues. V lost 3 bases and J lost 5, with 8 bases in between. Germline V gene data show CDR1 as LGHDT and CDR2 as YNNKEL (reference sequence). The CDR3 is CASSHNVRANVLTF. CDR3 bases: TGTGCCAGCAGCCACAATGTAAGGGCCAACGTCCTGACTTTC.

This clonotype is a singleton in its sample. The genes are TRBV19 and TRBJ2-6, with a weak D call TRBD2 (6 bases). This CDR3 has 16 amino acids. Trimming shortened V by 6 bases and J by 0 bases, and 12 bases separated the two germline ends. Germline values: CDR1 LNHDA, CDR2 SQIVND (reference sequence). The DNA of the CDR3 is TGTGCCAGTAGACCGGAGGGCTACTCTGGGGCCAACGTCCTGACTTTC. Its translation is CASRPEGYSGANVLTF.

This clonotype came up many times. DNA for the CDR3: TGCGCCAGCAGCTCCAACCCCGGGACACCCACCGGGGAGCTGTTTTTT. Translating it yields CASSSNPGTPTGELFF. This chain links TRBV5-1 with TRBJ2-2; maybe TRBD1 (6 bases). The CDR3 spans 16 residues. Germline V gene lookup returns CDR1 SGHRS and CDR2 YFSETQ. V was pared by 3 bases and J by 4 bases, with 16 bases between.

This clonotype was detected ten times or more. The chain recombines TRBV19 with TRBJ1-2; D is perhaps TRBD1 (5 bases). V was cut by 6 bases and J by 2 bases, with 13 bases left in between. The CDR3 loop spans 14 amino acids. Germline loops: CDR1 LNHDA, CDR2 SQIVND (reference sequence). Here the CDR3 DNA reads TGTGCCAGTAGCTGGGACCGCGGGAACTATGGCTACACCTTC. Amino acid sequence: CASSWDRGNYGYTF.

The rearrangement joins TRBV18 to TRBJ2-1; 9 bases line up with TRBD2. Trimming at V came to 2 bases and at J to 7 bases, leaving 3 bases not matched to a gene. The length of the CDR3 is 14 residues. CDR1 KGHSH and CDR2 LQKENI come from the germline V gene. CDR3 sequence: CASSPIAGENEQFF. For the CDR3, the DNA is TGTGCCAGCTCACCAATAGCGGGGGAAAATGAGCAGTTCTTC.

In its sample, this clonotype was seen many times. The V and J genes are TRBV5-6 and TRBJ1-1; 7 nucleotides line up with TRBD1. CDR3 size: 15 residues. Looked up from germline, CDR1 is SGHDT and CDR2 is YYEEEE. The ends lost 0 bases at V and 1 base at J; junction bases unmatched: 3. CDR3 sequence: CASSLAGTANTEAFF. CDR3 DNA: TGTGCCAGCAGCTTGGCCGGGACAGCGAACACTGAAGCTTTCTTT. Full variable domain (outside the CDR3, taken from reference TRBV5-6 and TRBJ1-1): DAGVTQSPTHLIKTRGQQVTLRCSPKSGHDTVSWYQQALGQGPQFIFQYYEEEERQRGNFPDRFSGHQFPNYSSELNVNALLLGDSALYLCASSLAGTANTEAFFGQGTRLTVV.

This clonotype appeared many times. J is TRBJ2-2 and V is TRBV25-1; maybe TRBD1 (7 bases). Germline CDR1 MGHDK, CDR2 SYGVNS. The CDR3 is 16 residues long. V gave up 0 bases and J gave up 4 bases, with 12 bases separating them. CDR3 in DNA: TGTGCCAGCAGTGAATATGCGGGGACAGCCACCGGGGAGCTGTTTTTT. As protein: CASSEYAGTATGELFF.

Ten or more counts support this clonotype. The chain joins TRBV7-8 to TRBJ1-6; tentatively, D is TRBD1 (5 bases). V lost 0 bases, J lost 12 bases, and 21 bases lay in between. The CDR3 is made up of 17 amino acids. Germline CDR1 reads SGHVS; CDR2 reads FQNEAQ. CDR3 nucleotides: TGTGCCAGCAGCTTAGCGCCGGCGACAGCCTCAAACGGACCCCTCCACTTT. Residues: CASSLAPATASNGPLHF.

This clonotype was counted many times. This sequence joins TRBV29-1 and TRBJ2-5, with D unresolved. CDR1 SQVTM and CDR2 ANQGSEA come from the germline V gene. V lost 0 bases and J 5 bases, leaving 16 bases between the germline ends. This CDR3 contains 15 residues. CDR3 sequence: CSVEEVPGYMETQYF. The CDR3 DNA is TGCAGCGTTGAAGAGGTCCCCGGATACATGGAGACCCAGTACTTC.

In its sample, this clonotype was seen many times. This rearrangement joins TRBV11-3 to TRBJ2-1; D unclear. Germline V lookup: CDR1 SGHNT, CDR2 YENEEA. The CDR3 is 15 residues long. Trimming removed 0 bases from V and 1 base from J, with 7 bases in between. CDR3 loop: CASSLDADSYNEQFF. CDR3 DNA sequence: TGTGCCAGCAGCTTAGATGCCGATTCCTACAATGAGCAGTTCTTC.

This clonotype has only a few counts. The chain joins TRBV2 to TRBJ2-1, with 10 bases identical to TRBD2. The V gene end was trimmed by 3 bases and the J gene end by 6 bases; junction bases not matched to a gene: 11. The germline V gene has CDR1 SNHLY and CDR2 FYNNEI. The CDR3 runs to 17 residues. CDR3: CASSDYSGGALTNEQFF. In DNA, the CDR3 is TGTGCCAGCAGTGATTACAGCGGGGGGGCCCTTACCAATGAGCAGTTCTTC.

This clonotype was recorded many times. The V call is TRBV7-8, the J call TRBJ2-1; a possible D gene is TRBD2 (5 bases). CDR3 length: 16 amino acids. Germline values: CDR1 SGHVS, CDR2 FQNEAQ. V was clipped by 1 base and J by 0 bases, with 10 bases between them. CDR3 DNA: TGTGCCAGCAGCTTAGGCACGGGGTACTCCTACAATGAGCAGTTCTTC. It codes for CASSLGTGYSYNEQFF.

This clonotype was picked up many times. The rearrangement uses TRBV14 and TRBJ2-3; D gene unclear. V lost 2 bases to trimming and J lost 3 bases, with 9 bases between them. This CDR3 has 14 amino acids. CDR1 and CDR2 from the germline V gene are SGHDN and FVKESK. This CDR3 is CASSQHLGTDTQYF. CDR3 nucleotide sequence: TGTGCCAGCAGCCAACACCTGGGGACAGATACGCAGTATTTT.

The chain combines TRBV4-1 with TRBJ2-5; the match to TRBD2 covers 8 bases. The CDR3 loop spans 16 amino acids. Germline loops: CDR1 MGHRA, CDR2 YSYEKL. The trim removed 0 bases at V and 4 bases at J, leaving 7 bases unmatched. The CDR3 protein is CASSQDVPAGAETQYF. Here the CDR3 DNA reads TGCGCCAGCAGCCAAGATGTCCCAGCGGGGGCAGAGACCCAGTACTTC.

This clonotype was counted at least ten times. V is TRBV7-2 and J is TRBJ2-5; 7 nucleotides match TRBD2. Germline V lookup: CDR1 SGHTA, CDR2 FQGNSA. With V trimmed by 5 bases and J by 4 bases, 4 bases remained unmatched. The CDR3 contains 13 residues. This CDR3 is CASSIGGGETQYF. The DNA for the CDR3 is TGTGCCAGCAGCATTGGCGGGGGAGAGACCCAGTACTTC. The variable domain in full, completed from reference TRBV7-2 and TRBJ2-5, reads GAGVSQSPSNKVTEKGKDVELRCDPISGHTALYWYRQSLGQGLEFLIYFQGNSAPDKSGLPSDRFSAERTGGSVSTLTIQRTQQEDSAVYLCASSIGGGETQYFGPGTRLLVL.

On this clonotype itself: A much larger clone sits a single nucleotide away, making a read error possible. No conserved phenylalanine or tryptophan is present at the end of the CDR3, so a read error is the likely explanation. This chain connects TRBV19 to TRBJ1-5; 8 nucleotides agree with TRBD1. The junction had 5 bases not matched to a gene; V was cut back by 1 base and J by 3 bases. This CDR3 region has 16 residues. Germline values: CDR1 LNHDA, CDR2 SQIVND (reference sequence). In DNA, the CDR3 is TGTGCCAGTAGTATAGTGACGGACAGGGTCAATCAGCCCCAGCATTTA. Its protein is CASSIVTDRVNQPQHL.

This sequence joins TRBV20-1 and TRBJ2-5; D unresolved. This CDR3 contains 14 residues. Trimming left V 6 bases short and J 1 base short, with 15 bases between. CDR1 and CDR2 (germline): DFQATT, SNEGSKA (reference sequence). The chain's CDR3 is CSAALPGIQETQYF. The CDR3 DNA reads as TGCAGTGCCGCGCTCCCGGGTATCCAAGAGACCCAGTACTTC.

CDR3 region: CASSLGTSVGTQYF. The CDR3 DNA follows: TGTGCCAGCAGCTTGGGGACTAGCGTGGGGACCCAGTACTTC. The genes are TRBV5-6 and TRBJ2-5; 9 bases line up with TRBD2. Germline V gene data show CDR1 as SGHDT and CDR2 as YYEEEE. The CDR3 runs 14 residues. V lost 0 bases, J lost 7 bases, and 4 bases stayed unmatched.

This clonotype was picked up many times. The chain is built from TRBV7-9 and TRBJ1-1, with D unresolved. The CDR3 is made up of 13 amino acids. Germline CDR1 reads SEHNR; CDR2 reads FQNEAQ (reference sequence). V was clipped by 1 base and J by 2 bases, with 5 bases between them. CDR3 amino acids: CASSLEANTEAFF. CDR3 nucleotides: TGTGCCAGCAGCTTAGAGGCCAACACTGAAGCTTTCTTT.

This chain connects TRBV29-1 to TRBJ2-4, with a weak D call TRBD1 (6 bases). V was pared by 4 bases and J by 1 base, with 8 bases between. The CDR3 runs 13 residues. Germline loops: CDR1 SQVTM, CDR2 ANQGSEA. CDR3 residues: CSVVGGAKNIQYF. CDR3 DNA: TGCAGCGTTGTAGGGGGTGCCAAAAACATTCAGTACTTC.